A single sample is the source of the 24 T cell receptor beta chains below, sequenced in a study of CD8 T cells in Susac syndrome. With random hexamers, reverse transcription was performed on about 0.45 to 1 ug of RNA. TCRdb called the immunoSEQ multiplex PCR reads again in MiXCR, with one record for every CDR3 protein. The sample shows some 150,000 distinct CDR3 sequences, approximately 95% of them seen only once. The sequencing input was CD8+ T cells from PBMCs. The receptor source for this set is a human donor in good health.

This rearrangement joins TRBV27 to TRBJ2-7; D is uncertain. The CDR3 has 14 residues. Germline assignment: CDR1 MNHEY and CDR2 SMNVEV (reference sequence). The V end was cut by 5 bases, the J end by 0 bases, with 11 bases between. This chain's CDR3 is CASSRLLSSYEQYF. The CDR3 DNA reads as TGTGCCAGCAGTCGCCTTTTGAGCTCCTACGAGCAGTACTTC.

J is TRBJ2-5 and V is TRBV30; no clear D. CDR3 length equals 14 residues. V was cut by 5 bases and J by 0 bases, with 13 bases left in between. Germline values: CDR1 GTSNPN, CDR2 SVGIG (reference sequence). The CDR3 reads CAWAAETYQETQYF. CDR3 nucleotides: TGTGCCTGGGCGGCAGAGACGTACCAAGAGACCCAGTACTTC.

J is TRBJ1-4 and V is TRBV27, with D perhaps TRBD1 (5 bases). Germline V CDR1 and CDR2: MNHEY, SMNVEV (reference sequence). The ends were cut back, 1 base at V and 3 bases at J, with 9 bases in the middle. This CDR3 contains 15 residues. The CDR3 spells CASSLYQGSNEKLFF. In nucleotides, the CDR3 is TGTGCCAGCAGTTTATACCAGGGTTCTAATGAAAAACTGTTTTTT.

The rearrangement links TRBV20-1 to TRBJ1-2; 9 bases match TRBD1. The CDR3 runs to 18 residues. Germline CDR1 reads DFQATT; CDR2 reads SNEGSKA (reference sequence). V shed 2 bases and J 6 bases; nucleotides not matched to a gene: 19. In nucleotides, the CDR3 is TGCAGTGCTAGATGGGTCCGGGACAGGGAATTGCGGTATCATGGCTACACCTTC. Its translation: CSARWVRDRELRYHGYTF.

V gene TRBV9 combines with J gene TRBJ2-3, with 9 positions matching TRBD1. This CDR3 region has 14 residues. The J segment lost 6 bases and the V segment lost 4 bases, leaving 6 bases of the junction unmatched. Germline-derived CDR1 and CDR2 are SGDLS and YYNGEE. CDR3 sequence: CASSYRDRADTQYF. In DNA, the CDR3 is TGTGCCAGCAGCTACCGGGACAGGGCGGATACGCAGTATTTT.

This clonotype was seen just once. This rearrangement joins TRBV9 to TRBJ1-1; D is undetermined. Germline V gene data show CDR1 as SGDLS and CDR2 as YYNGEE. V was pared by 0 bases and J by 3 bases, with 15 bases between. This CDR3 contains 16 residues. The CDR3 DNA reads TGTGCCAGCAGCGTAGCTGCGGCCGTTGGGGACACTGAAGCTTTCTTT. This encodes CASSVAAAVGDTEAFF.

This chain connects TRBV9 to TRBJ2-7, with 12 bases fitting TRBD2. The germline V gene has CDR1 SGDLS and CDR2 YYNGEE. V shed 0 bases, J shed 5 bases, and the junction held 9 bases outside the gene matches. The length of the CDR3 is 17 residues. The CDR3 protein is CASSVGLAGGPENEQYF. The CDR3 nucleotides read TGTGCCAGCAGCGTAGGGCTAGCGGGAGGGCCCGAAAACGAGCAGTACTTC. Full variable domain (rest looked up from reference TRBV9 and TRBJ2-7): DSGVTQTPKHLITATGQRVTLRCSPRSGDLSVYWYQQSLDQGLQFLIQYYNGEERAKGNILERFSAQQFPDLHSELNLSSLELGDSALYFCASSVGLAGGPENEQYFGPGTRLTVT.

This clonotype appeared once. The V call is TRBV24-1, the J call TRBJ2-7, with TRBD1 as a possible D gene (6 bases). The ends were cut back, 2 bases at V and 2 bases at J, with 12 bases in the middle. Germline CDR1 reads KGHDR; CDR2 reads SFDVKD. This CDR3 comprises 15 residues. CDR3 protein: CATSDYSTGTYEQYF. For the CDR3, the DNA is TGTGCCACCAGTGATTACTCGACAGGAACCTACGAGCAGTACTTC.

The chain recombines TRBV10-3 with TRBJ2-1; D is undetermined. V gave up 2 bases and J gave up 8 bases, with 4 bases separating them. Germline V gene data show CDR1 as ENHRY and CDR2 as SYGVKD. The CDR3 totals 11 residues. This CDR3 is CAISEGDEQFF. In DNA, the CDR3 is TGTGCCATCAGTGAGGGGGATGAGCAGTTCTTC.

The CDR3 sequence: CAWETGGTEAFF. Written as DNA, the CDR3 is TGTGCCTGGGAGACAGGGGGCACTGAAGCTTTCTTT. The gene calls are TRBV30 and TRBJ1-1; 9 bases line up with TRBD1. From germline, CDR1 is GTSNPN and CDR2 SVGIG (reference sequence). This CDR3 spans 12 amino acids. The V segment lost 5 bases and the J segment 4 bases; nucleotides outside the gene matches: 2.

This rearrangement joins TRBV20-1 to TRBJ2-5; D is unclear. Germline loops: CDR1 DFQATT, CDR2 SNEGSKA (reference sequence). The V and J ends lost 4 bases and 2 bases respectively, with 2 bases between them. CDR3 length equals 10 residues. CDR3: CSAMQETQYF. DNA of the CDR3: TGCAGTGCTATGCAAGAGACCCAGTACTTC.

This clonotype showed up just once. The gene calls are TRBV5-1 and TRBJ2-7, with a weak D call TRBD1 (5 bases). The CDR3 covers 14 residues. V gave up 0 bases and J gave up 5 bases, with 12 bases separating them. Germline V gives CDR1 SGHRS, CDR2 YFSETQ. This CDR3 is CASSLAGWNNEQYF. As DNA, the CDR3 is TGCGCCAGCAGCTTGGCAGGGTGGAATAACGAGCAGTACTTC.

This clonotype was recorded only once. This chain links TRBV27 with TRBJ2-5, with TRBD1 as a possible D gene (7 bases). The ends were cut back, 6 bases at V and 4 bases at J, with 18 bases in the middle. Per germline, CDR1 MNHEY and CDR2 SMNVEV (reference sequence). The CDR3 contains 15 residues. The CDR3 sequence is CASSLQGQGGETQYF. The DNA of the CDR3 is TGTGCCAGCAGCCTACAGGGGCAGGGAGGAGAGACCCAGTACTTC.

V usage is TRBV15 and J usage is TRBJ2-1; D uncertain. The V gene's germline CDR1 is LNHNV and CDR2 YYDKDF (reference sequence). V lost 5 bases to trimming and J lost 10 bases, with 15 bases between them. The CDR3 runs to 13 residues. The CDR3 spells CATSGTGFVEQFF. In nucleotides, the CDR3 is TGTGCCACCAGCGGCACTGGGTTCGTCGAGCAGTTCTTC. Based on the CDR3 plus reference TRBV15 and TRBJ2-1, the full variable domain is DAMVIQNPRYQVTQFGKPVTLSCSQTLNHNVMYWYQQKSSQAPKLLFHYYDKDFNNEADTPDNFQSRRPNTSFCFLDIRSPGLGDTAMYLCATSGTGFVEQFFGPGTRLTVL.

This clonotype was counted a single time. J is TRBJ2-1 and V is TRBV12-3 or TRBV12-4; a possible D gene is TRBD1 (6 bases). The length of the CDR3 is 14 residues. The V gene lost 6 bases and the J gene lost 4 bases, with 13 bases spanning the gap. The CDR3 sequence: CASSVTGIYNEQFF. CDR3 coding DNA: TGTGCCAGCAGCGTAACAGGGATTTACAATGAGCAGTTCTTC.

The chain is built from TRBV6-2 or TRBV6-3 and TRBJ2-1; D unresolved. Trimming left V 6 bases short and J 6 bases short, with 9 bases between. Germline loops: CDR1 MNHEY, CDR2 SVGEGT. CDR3 size: 12 residues. CDR3 in DNA: TGTGCCAGCAGGGACGGCTCCAATGAGCAGTTCTTC. Its translation is CASRDGSNEQFF.

The rearrangement uses TRBV4-1 and TRBJ1-1, with a possible D match to TRBD1 (6 bases). There are 14 residues in the CDR3. The germline gives CDR1 MGHRA, CDR2 YSYEKL. The V and J ends lost 4 bases and 4 bases respectively, with 13 bases between them. This chain's CDR3 is CASSRNREITEAFF. In nucleotides, the CDR3 is TGCGCCAGCAGCCGAAACAGGGAAATCACTGAAGCTTTCTTT.

This clonotype was counted between two and nine times. The CDR3 DNA follows: TGTGCCAGCAGCTCGAGCCCCAGAAGCACTGAAGCTTTCTTT. This sequence encodes CASSSSPRSTEAFF. The genes are TRBV11-2 and TRBJ1-1; D unresolved. This CDR3 has 14 residues. Between the trimmed V and J ends, which lost 4 bases and 4 bases, there was a span of 13 bases. Germline CDR1 reads SGHAT; CDR2 reads FQNNGV.

The chain uses TRBV27 and TRBJ2-1, with 8 bases that match TRBD2. The V and J ends lost 8 bases and 8 bases, in that order; junction bases with no gene match: 11. The CDR3 contains 14 residues. CDR1 and CDR2 from the germline V gene are MNHEY and SMNVEV (reference sequence). This chain's CDR3 is CASGLAYSFDEQFF. The CDR3 coding sequence is TGTGCCAGCGGACTAGCTTATTCGTTCGATGAGCAGTTCTTC.

V and J are TRBV27 and TRBJ1-2, with no clear D. This CDR3 region has 13 residues. Between the trimmed V and J ends, which lost 6 bases and 4 bases, there was a span of 12 bases. Germline CDR1 reads MNHEY; CDR2 reads SMNVEV (reference sequence). The CDR3 sequence is CASREPRGYGYTF. CDR3 DNA sequence: TGTGCCAGCAGGGAACCTCGGGGCTATGGCTACACCTTC.

In this sample, this clonotype turned up a few times. The chain is built from TRBV4-3 and TRBJ2-7, with 10 bases aligning to TRBD2. Germline V CDR1 and CDR2: LGHNA, YSLEER. The V and J ends lost 1 base and 2 bases, in that order; junction bases with no gene match: 5. The CDR3 is made up of 16 amino acids. CDR3 DNA sequence: TGCGCCAGCAGCCAAGGGGTAGCGGGGGGAACCTACGAGCAGTACTTC. Its protein is CASSQGVAGGTYEQYF.

The chain employs TRBV27 and TRBJ1-5; D is perhaps TRBD1 (5 bases). In germline, CDR1 is MNHEY, CDR2 SMNVEV (reference sequence). The length of the CDR3 is 12 residues. Deletions cut 10 bases from V and 2 bases from J, with 9 bases between. DNA for the CDR3: TGTGCCACGGGAGGGGGCAATCAGCCCCAGCATTTT. It is translated as CATGGGNQPQHF.

The chain links TRBV20-1 to TRBJ2-2, with unresolved D. CDR1 and CDR2 (germline): DFQATT, SNEGSKA (reference sequence). The CDR3 has 11 amino acids. Trimming removed 8 bases at V and 1 base at J, with 5 bases between. The CDR3 reads CSLMNTGELFF. For the CDR3, the DNA is TGCAGTCTTATGAACACCGGGGAGCTGTTTTTT.

CDR3 coding DNA: TGTGCCACCAGTGACTGGGGTTCGGGAGAGACCCAGTACTTC. It is translated as CATSDWGSGETQYF. The rearrangement links TRBV24-1 to TRBJ2-5; D gene ambiguous. Germline V lookup: CDR1 KGHDR, CDR2 SFDVKD. Between the trimmed V and J ends, which lost 4 bases and 4 bases, there was a span of 12 bases. The CDR3 has 14 amino acids.